The 8 T cell receptor beta chains listed next were all sequenced from one sample in a study of control samples from healthy donors and cancer patients. Profiled with immunoSEQ multiplex PCR; TCRdb holds only in-frame clones, not every one. The table lists some 94,000 clones, 85% to 90% of them singletons, with less than 10% in the top ten. The specimen sequenced was PBMCs. The receptors stem from a woman aged 50 to 65 with colorectal cancer.

The V gene is TRBV12-3 or TRBV12-4, the J gene TRBJ1-5, with D uncertain. The CDR3 contains 13 residues. The V gene lost 7 bases and the J gene lost 3 bases, with 10 bases spanning the gap. The chain's CDR3 is CASTLGHNQPQHF. Here the CDR3 DNA reads TGTGCCAGCACCCTTGGGCACAATCAGCCCCAGCATTTT.

As to this clone: With a much larger clone just one base away, this may be a read error. The J gene is TRBJ1-1, the V gene TRBV30; the D is unclear. Germline CDR1 reads GTSNPN; CDR2 reads SVGIG (reference sequence). The CDR3 runs 11 residues. V was trimmed by 4 bases and J by 0 bases, leaving 3 bases between them. CDR3 DNA: TGTGCCTGGATGTTGAACACTGAAGCTTTCTTT. This codes for CAWMLNTEAFF.

The chain links TRBV7-2 to TRBJ1-2, with a tentative D call TRBD1 (5 bases). The germline V gene encodes CDR1 SGHTA and CDR2 FQGNSA. The CDR3 contains 13 residues. The germline V and J ends were trimmed by 3 bases and 5 bases, with 10 bases remaining between them. The CDR3 DNA is TGTGCCAGCAGCTTCGGGGGAGGGTATGGCTACACCTTC. Translated: CASSFGGGYGYTF.

The V and J genes are TRBV28 and TRBJ1-2, with 9 bases identical to TRBD1. The CDR3 covers 14 residues. Unmatched junction bases numbered 8, after V lost 9 bases and J lost 3 bases. Germline V CDR1 and CDR2: MDHEN, SYDVKM. CDR3 nucleotide sequence: TGTGCCAGTCGGGGGACAGGGTCCCACTATGGCTACACCTTC. Its protein is CASRGTGSHYGYTF.

The rearrangement joins TRBV5-6 to TRBJ1-2; no firm D call. The V gene lost 1 base and the J gene lost 0 bases, with 7 bases spanning the gap. This CDR3 region has 14 residues. Germline V lookup: CDR1 SGHDT, CDR2 YYEEEE. The CDR3 sequence is CASSLRPSNYGYTF. The CDR3, as DNA: TGTGCCAGCAGCTTGAGGCCCTCTAACTATGGCTACACCTTC.

This clone turned up a few times. The V gene is TRBV6-2 or TRBV6-3, the J gene TRBJ2-7, with D unclear. V lost 0 bases and J 4 bases, leaving 19 bases between the germline ends. Germline values: CDR1 MNHEY, CDR2 SVGEGT. The CDR3 contains 17 residues. CDR3 region: CASSYSLGGEAPYEQYV. In DNA, the CDR3 is TGTGCCAGCAGTTACTCCTTAGGCGGAGAAGCCCCTTACGAGCAGTACGTC.

The chain is built from TRBV2 and TRBJ1-6; no reliable D call. CDR1 and CDR2 from the germline V gene are SNHLY and FYNNEI. The CDR3 has 15 amino acids. Trimming left V 3 bases short and J 5 bases short, with 11 bases between. This CDR3 is CASSEFGMDNSPLHF. The CDR3 DNA is TGTGCCAGCAGTGAGTTTGGTATGGATAATTCACCCCTCCACTTT.

The chain has TRBV7-2 and TRBJ1-5, with D unclear. This CDR3 comprises 17 residues. Germline V gene sequence: CDR1 SGHTA, CDR2 FQGNSA. Trimming stripped 0 bases from V and 0 bases from J, with 12 bases between. The CDR3 sequence: CASSLAPMGISNQPQHF. CDR3 DNA: TGTGCCAGCAGCTTAGCCCCTATGGGGATTAGCAATCAGCCCCAGCATTTT.